Each of the 18 T cell receptor beta chains below was sequenced from the same sample in a study of molecular identifiers for immune sequencing clone quantification. TCRdb reprocessed the PCR reads via MiXCR and lists one record per CDR3 protein. The sample carries 490,000 or so distinct CDR3 sequences, roughly a fifth recorded once. Specimen: naive CD8+ T cells from blood, with Jurkat cell RNA spiked in. The subset was: FACS-sorted CD8+CD4-CCR7+CD45RA+ naive T cells. These receptors were taken from a human donor in good health. Some libraries in this study had Jurkat cell RNA spiked in.

This clonotype has more than one count but fewer than ten. The chain carries TRBV9 and TRBJ1-1; TRBD1 matches at 10 bases. Germline V gives CDR1 SGDLS, CDR2 YYNGEE. The V gene end was trimmed by 2 bases and the J gene end by 6 bases; junction bases not matched to a gene: 10. The CDR3 is made up of 16 amino acids. DNA for the CDR3: TGTGCCAGCAGCGTTGATATGACAGGGGGCTTCTCTGAAGCTTTCTTT. This translates into CASSVDMTGGFSEAFF.

J is TRBJ2-2 and V is TRBV7-2; D uncertain. The CDR3 spans 14 residues. CDR1 SGHTA and CDR2 FQGNSA come from the germline V gene. Trimming cost V 3 bases and J 3 bases, with 8 bases left between them. The CDR3 is CASSFGSYTGELFF. Written as DNA, the CDR3 is TGTGCCAGCAGCTTTGGATCGTACACCGGGGAGCTGTTTTTT.

This clonotype was seen repeatedly, ten times or more. The genes are TRBV16 and TRBJ1-5, with D possibly TRBD1 on 5 matching bases. Trimming cost V 1 base and J 3 bases, with 10 bases left between them. Looked up from germline, CDR1 is KGHSY and CDR2 is FQNENV. CDR3 size: 15 residues. The CDR3 DNA follows: TGTGCCAGCAGCCAATTTCGACAGCCCAATCAGCCCCAGCATTTT. Its translation is CASSQFRQPNQPQHF.

This sequence joins TRBV14 and TRBJ1-2; 9 nucleotides line up with TRBD1. With V trimmed by 0 bases and J by 6 bases, 2 bases remained unmatched. CDR1 and CDR2 (germline): SGHDN, FVKESK. This CDR3 is 14 amino acids long. DNA of the CDR3: TGTGCCAGCAGCCAAGACACAGGGGGCGATGGCTACACCTTC. It codes for CASSQDTGGDGYTF.

This clonotype was observed a handful of times. The chain couples TRBV6-5 to TRBJ2-5; no reliable D call. Between the trimmed V and J ends, which lost 7 bases and 2 bases, there was a span of 11 bases. This CDR3 is built from 13 residues. Germline CDR1 MNHEY, CDR2 SVGAGI. The DNA of the CDR3 is TGTGCCAGCAACACACCACTTCAAGAGACCCAGTACTTC. This encodes CASNTPLQETQYF.

This clonotype has just a few counts. The chain combines TRBV7-9 with TRBJ2-3; no reliable D call. The CDR3 is made up of 13 amino acids. Looked up from germline, CDR1 is SEHNR and CDR2 is FQNEAQ (reference sequence). Trimming removed 6 bases at V and 1 base at J, with 8 bases between. CDR3 DNA sequence: TGTGCCAGCAGACATACAGGCACAGATACGCAGTATTTT. Its translation: CASRHTGTDTQYF.

This clonotype was detected many times. CDR3: CASSSEKQYF. DNA for the CDR3: TGTGCCAGCAGCTCGGAGAAGCAGTACTTC. The chain employs TRBV5-4 and TRBJ2-7; D is undetermined. V lost 3 bases and J lost 8, with 6 bases in between. Germline V lookup: CDR1 SGHNT, CDR2 YYREEE (reference sequence). CDR3 length: 10 residues. The full variable domain, in which reference TRBV5-4 and TRBJ2-7 provide the parts outside the CDR3, is ETGVTQSPTHLIKTRGQQVTLRCSSQSGHNTVSWYQQALGQGPQFIFQYYREEENGRGNFPPRFSGLQFPNYSSELNVNALELDDSALYLCASSSEKQYFGPGTRLTVT.

This clonotype has at least ten counts. V gene TRBV5-4 combines with J gene TRBJ2-3; 7 bases match TRBD2. Germline lookup yields CDR1 SGHNT and CDR2 YYREEE (reference sequence). The CDR3 has 15 amino acids. The junction had 9 bases not matched to a gene; V was cut back by 6 bases and J by 2 bases. This CDR3 is CASTPSGDSTDTQYF. The CDR3 DNA is TGTGCCAGCACCCCCAGCGGGGACTCCACAGATACGCAGTATTTT.

The chain carries TRBV7-9 and TRBJ2-3, with TRBD2 as a possible D gene (6 bases). CDR1 and CDR2 (germline): SEHNR, FQNEAQ (reference sequence). The CDR3 runs 16 residues. The germline V and J ends were trimmed by 4 bases and 2 bases, with 16 bases remaining between them. The CDR3 DNA follows: TGTGCCAGCAGCTCAATCTTTGGGGGACTCACAGATACGCAGTATTTT. It is translated as CASSSIFGGLTDTQYF.

This clonotype was counted ten times or more. V and J are TRBV2 and TRBJ1-1, with TRBD1 as a possible D gene (6 bases). Trimming took off 1 base at V and 4 bases at J, with 13 bases between the two ends. This CDR3 contains 15 residues. Germline V gene data show CDR1 as SNHLY and CDR2 as FYNNEI. CDR3 in amino acids: CASSEDQGIGTEAFF. CDR3 sequence (DNA): TGTGCCAGCAGTGAAGATCAGGGGATAGGCACTGAAGCTTTCTTT.

In regard to this clonotype: A much more abundant neighbour one base away suggests this may be a read error. The rearrangement links TRBV28 to TRBJ1-2; D ambiguous. CDR1 and CDR2 (germline): MDHEN, SYDVKM. The CDR3 spans 17 residues. The ends were cut back, 6 bases at V and 2 bases at J, with 22 bases in the middle. CDR3: CASRLGPGRYRNYGYTF. CDR3 bases: TGTGCCAGCAGACTCGGACCGGGTCGCTATCGCAACTATGGCTACACCTTC.

This clonotype showed up many times. The CDR3 loop is CASSLTTSGGPYEQYF. In DNA, the CDR3 is TGTGCCAGCAGTTTAACGACTAGCGGGGGTCCCTACGAGCAGTACTTC. This chain connects TRBV27 to TRBJ2-7, with 12 bases fitting TRBD2. V was clipped by 2 bases and J by 2 bases; unmatched bases: 4. Germline-derived CDR1 and CDR2 are MNHEY and SMNVEV (reference sequence). This CDR3 spans 16 amino acids.

With respect to this clonotype: This could be a read error, since a much larger clone is one nucleotide away. CDR3 sequence reads: CASSLPGGSTDEQYF. The CDR3 nucleotides are TGTGCCAGCAGTTTACCTGGCGGGAGTACGGACGAGCAGTACTTC. The genes are TRBV28 and TRBJ2-7, with 7 bases identical to TRBD2. The germline V gene encodes CDR1 MDHEN and CDR2 SYDVKM. The CDR3 totals 15 residues. The ends lost 2 bases at V and 5 bases at J; junction bases unmatched: 9.

This clonotype was detected a few times. The chain couples TRBV6-2 or TRBV6-3 to TRBJ2-5; 10 nucleotides line up with TRBD2. This CDR3 spans 16 amino acids. CDR1 MNHEY and CDR2 SVGEGT come from the germline V gene. Trimming cost V 4 bases and J 1 base; bases outside gene matches: 6. In DNA, the CDR3 is TGTGCCAGCAGTTCCCCCCGGACTAGCGGCCAAGAGACCCAGTACTTC. Its translation: CASSSPRTSGQETQYF.

This clonotype appeared many times. The gene calls are TRBV2 and TRBJ2-3; D is perhaps TRBD2 (5 bases). The length of the CDR3 is 14 residues. CDR1 and CDR2 (germline): SNHLY, FYNNEI. The ends were cut back, 2 bases at V and 4 bases at J, with 10 bases in the middle. The CDR3 here is CASSETAGPDTQYF. Written as DNA, the CDR3 is TGTGCCAGCAGTGAAACGGCGGGCCCAGATACGCAGTATTTT. The entire variable domain, with the rest obtained from reference TRBV2 and TRBJ2-3, is as follows: EPEVTQTPSHQVTQMGQEVILRCVPISNHLYFYWYRQILGQKVEFLVSFYNNEISEKSEIFDDQFSVERPDGSNFTLKIRSTKLEDSAMYFCASSETAGPDTQYFGPGTRLTVL.

This clonotype was seen many times. The rearrangement joins TRBV6-5 to TRBJ1-5; D is possibly TRBD1 (6 bases). This CDR3 region has 14 residues. V lost 6 bases and J 4 bases, leaving 13 bases between the germline ends. The germline V gene encodes CDR1 MNHEY and CDR2 SVGAGI. CDR3 residues: CASREDSRNQPQHF. The CDR3 region has the DNA TGTGCCAGCAGAGAGGACAGTCGAAATCAGCCCCAGCATTTT.

V and J are TRBV29-1 and TRBJ2-7; TRBD1 matches 11 bases. CDR1 is SQVTM, CDR2 ANQGSEA, per germline. CDR3 length: 16 residues. The V gene end was trimmed by 6 bases and the J gene end by 3 bases; junction bases not matched to a gene: 13. CDR3 loop: CSVESEGQGAIYEQYF. CDR3 sequence (DNA): TGCAGCGTAGAATCTGAAGGACAGGGGGCCATCTACGAGCAGTACTTC.

This clonotype was counted a single time. A read error is possible here, since a much larger clone lies one base away. V usage is TRBV5-1 and J usage is TRBJ2-5, with D perhaps assigned TRBD1 or TRBD2 (6 bases each). The CDR3 is 14 amino acids. Looked up from germline, CDR1 is SGHRS and CDR2 is YFSETQ. Deletions cut 7 bases from V and 4 bases from J, with 17 bases between. The CDR3 protein is CASGPPGGSETQYF. For the CDR3, the DNA is TGCGCCAGCGGCCCCCCCGGGGGCTCAGAGACCCAGTACTTC. Variable domain in full (rest from reference TRBV5-1 and TRBJ2-5): KAGVTQTPRYLIKTRGQQVTLSCSPISGHRSVSWYQQTPGQGLQFLFEYFSETQRNKGNFPGRFSGRQFSNSRSEMNVSTLELGDSALYLCASGPPGGSETQYFGPGTRLLVL.